A single TCR beta chain is shown here with its context. Its cognate antigen is unknown. This entry is derived from a study of OX40 agonist ivuxolimab in advanced cancers. Study conclusions and caveats: Fewer expanded clones were found on average in CD4+ than in CD8+ T cells. The CD4+ and CD8+ T cells in the blood had expanded clonally by week 6 at 0.1 to 3.0 mg/kg.

Sequencing was performed with immunoSEQ multiplex PCR; in TCRdb, only in-frame clones are kept and a portion is missing. The sample carries roughly 76,000 clones, about 91% recorded once. Germline CDR1 reads SGHNT; CDR2 reads YYREEE (reference sequence). The CDR3 consists of 13 residues. The V and J ends lost 3 bases and 6 bases respectively, with 11 bases between them. Autoimmune disease history or systemic immunosuppression was exclusionary. Sampled blood was obtained at baseline, cycle 4 day 1, and cycle 7 day 1. This rearrangement joins TRBV5-4 to TRBJ2-3, with D possibly TRBD2 on 6 matching bases. This receptor was obtained from an adult with an advanced solid tumor such as melanoma, head and neck, liver or kidney cancer. The material was CD4+ or CD8+ T cells sorted from blood, obtained in a trial of the OX40 agonist ivuxolimab. The DNA for the CDR3 is TGTGCCAGCAGCTACTCTGGGGGGGATACGCAGTATTTT. Its protein product is CASSYSGGDTQYF.